Listed here are 24 T cell receptor beta chains from one sample, sequenced in a study of Ad26.COV2.S vaccination and SARS-CoV-2 variants. The repertoire was sequenced with immunoSEQ multiplex PCR; TCRdb's copy has only in-frame clones and lacks some. Here the sample spans tens of thousands of clones, roughly four fifths being singletons. This sample comprised peripheral blood, obtained after recovery from COVID-19. The receptors derive from a human donor who had recovered from COVID-19.

This chain connects TRBV19 to TRBJ1-1, with TRBD1 as a possible D gene (5 bases). Trimming removed 5 bases from V and 0 bases from J, with 16 bases in between. From germline, CDR1 is LNHDA and CDR2 SQIVND (reference sequence). CDR3 length: 16 residues. CDR3 in amino acids: CASSPRTFSMNTEAFF. The CDR3, as DNA: TGTGCCAGTAGTCCAAGGACATTCTCAATGAACACTGAAGCTTTCTTT.

The chain carries TRBV20-1 and TRBJ1-5; D is ambiguous. CDR3 length: 13 residues. In germline, CDR1 is DFQATT, CDR2 SNEGSKA (reference sequence). V lost 3 bases, J lost 3 bases, and 9 bases lay in between. CDR3 amino acids: CSASEWANQPQHF. The CDR3 bases are TGCAGTGCTAGTGAATGGGCCAATCAGCCCCAGCATTTT.

This clone was found a few times. CDR3 residues: CASSPSRGFEQFF. The CDR3 nucleotides read TGTGCCAGCTCACCATCCAGGGGGTTTGAGCAGTTCTTC. The rearrangement uses TRBV18 and TRBJ2-1; 7 bases fit TRBD1. The CDR3 runs 13 residues. V trimming: 2 bases; J trimming: 9 bases; junction bases outside the gene matches: 4. Looked up from germline, CDR1 is KGHSH and CDR2 is LQKENI.

J is TRBJ1-2 and V is TRBV6-4, with 7 positions matching TRBD1. V shed 6 bases and J 7 bases; nucleotides not matched to a gene: 11. The CDR3 has 14 residues. CDR1 is MRHNA and CDR2 is SNTAGT in the germline V gene. The CDR3 DNA reads TGTGCCAGCAGGGCCGACAGGGCAAAAGGTGGCTACACCTTC. Protein sequence: CASRADRAKGGYTF.

The rearrangement joins TRBV15 to TRBJ1-5; D possibly corresponds to TRBD1 (5 bases). The CDR3 covers 16 residues. Trimming took 3 bases from V and 0 from J, leaving 12 bases between them. Germline CDR1 and CDR2: LNHNV and YYDKDF (reference sequence). CDR3 sequence reads: CATSRSGTFSNQPQHF. For the CDR3, the DNA is TGTGCCACCAGCAGGTCCGGGACCTTTAGCAATCAGCCCCAGCATTTT.

This rearrangement joins TRBV18 to TRBJ2-5; D gene unclear. V was shortened by 3 bases and J by 0 bases, with 2 bases between the two germline ends. Germline V CDR1 and CDR2: KGHSH, LQKENI. The CDR3 is 12 residues long. This chain's CDR3 is CASSPNQETQYF. DNA for the CDR3: TGTGCCAGCTCACCTAACCAAGAGACCCAGTACTTC.

The chain combines TRBV5-4 with TRBJ2-5, with D uncertain. Looked up from germline, CDR1 is SGHNT and CDR2 is YYREEE (reference sequence). Trimming took 5 bases from V and 5 from J, leaving 16 bases between them. This CDR3 has 14 residues. This CDR3 reads CASRPTALGETQYF. The CDR3 bases are TGTGCCAGCAGGCCCACCGCCCTAGGGGAGACCCAGTACTTC.

The V call is TRBV24-1, the J call TRBJ2-7, with D perhaps matching TRBD2 (5 bases). Germline-derived CDR1 and CDR2 are KGHDR and SFDVKD. The CDR3 covers 13 residues. V was shortened by 7 bases and J by 7 bases, with 16 bases between the two germline ends. The CDR3, as DNA: TGTGCCACCAGCGAAGGACTGGATCTTGAGCAGTACTTC. Amino acid sequence: CATSEGLDLEQYF.

The gene calls are TRBV6-6 and TRBJ1-2; D is unresolved. The CDR3 runs to 12 residues. The germline CDR1 and CDR2 sequences are MNHNY and SVGAGI (reference sequence). V was cut by 2 bases and J by 6 bases, with 7 bases left in between. The CDR3 nucleotides read TGTGCCAGCAGTTACGAAGAGGATGGCTACACCTTC. Amino acid sequence: CASSYEEDGYTF.

The chain recombines TRBV2 with TRBJ2-7, with 8 nucleotides matching TRBD1. V dropped 6 bases and J dropped 7; count of bases not matched to a gene: 11. This CDR3 contains 14 residues. Germline-derived CDR1 and CDR2 are SNHLY and FYNNEI. The CDR3 protein is CASRDDRGSEEQYF. The CDR3 DNA is TGTGCCAGCAGGGACGACAGGGGAAGTGAAGAGCAGTACTTC.

This clone appeared once. The genes are TRBV27 and TRBJ2-3, with 7 bases fitting TRBD1. The CDR3 consists of 15 residues. Germline CDR1 reads MNHEY; CDR2 reads SMNVEV (reference sequence). V was clipped by 2 bases and J by 1 base; unmatched bases: 3. The CDR3 reads CASSLSTGGTDTQYF. CDR3 DNA: TGTGCCAGCAGTTTAAGTACAGGGGGCACAGATACGCAGTATTTT.

The chain combines TRBV5-6 with TRBJ2-2, with D unresolved. V was cut by 1 base and J by 4 bases, with 2 bases left in between. The CDR3 covers 12 residues. Germline V gene lookup returns CDR1 SGHDT and CDR2 YYEEEE. The CDR3 DNA reads TGTGCCAGCAGCTTGTTCACCGGGGAGCTGTTTTTT. Protein product: CASSLFTGELFF.

This sequence joins TRBV10-3 and TRBJ1-5; D is ambiguous. Germline values: CDR1 ENHRY, CDR2 SYGVKD. This CDR3 region has 14 residues. V lost 1 base and J lost 2, with 6 bases in between. Here the CDR3 DNA reads TGTGCCATCAGTGAGTTAGGAGGCAATCAGCCCCAGCATTTT. Protein product: CAISELGGNQPQHF.

This chain joins TRBV5-1 and TRBJ1-1; a possible D gene is TRBD1 (5 bases). Between the trimmed V and J ends, which lost 5 bases and 3 bases, there was a span of 14 bases. Germline V gene lookup returns CDR1 SGHRS and CDR2 YFSETQ. The CDR3 runs 14 residues. The CDR3 spells CASRFAYRYTEAFF. The CDR3 DNA follows: TGCGCCAGCAGATTTGCCTACAGGTACACTGAAGCTTTCTTT. Supplemented by reference TRBV5-1 and TRBJ1-1, the full variable domain reads KAGVTQTPRYLIKTRGQQVTLSCSPISGHRSVSWYQQTPGQGLQFLFEYFSETQRNKGNFPGRFSGRQFSNSRSEMNVSTLELGDSALYLCASRFAYRYTEAFFGQGTRLTVV.

V gene TRBV7-3 combines with J gene TRBJ1-1, with 12 nucleotides matching TRBD1. V shed 5 bases and J 1 base; nucleotides not matched to a gene: 11. Germline V gives CDR1 SGHTA, CDR2 FQGTGA. The CDR3 consists of 18 residues. The CDR3 nucleotides are TGTGCCAGCAGCCGCACGGGACAGGGGGCCGGAGCGAACACTGAAGCTTTCTTT. Translating it yields CASSRTGQGAGANTEAFF.

Comments on this clone: A junction boundary mismatches the germline segment, possibly from a read error. V and J are TRBV11-2 and TRBJ2-3; possibly TRBD1 for D (6 bases). Germline-derived CDR1 and CDR2 are SGHAT and FQNNGV. The CDR3 loop spans 11 amino acids. CDR3 DNA sequence: TGTGCCAGCAGCTTGAGAGGGGACAAGTTATTT. This codes for CASSLRGDKLF.

This sequence joins TRBV5-1 and TRBJ2-7, with 7 positions matching TRBD2. The ends lost 6 bases at V and 0 bases at J; junction bases unmatched: 12. The germline V gene encodes CDR1 SGHRS and CDR2 YFSETQ. The CDR3 runs 16 residues. CDR3 loop: CASTPGGGMTSYEQYF. For the CDR3, the DNA is TGCGCCAGCACCCCTGGGGGGGGGATGACCTCCTACGAGCAGTACTTC.

V usage is TRBV4-1 and J usage is TRBJ1-2; 7 bases are a match to TRBD1. Trimming removed 1 base from V and 4 bases from J; junction bases left unmatched: 6. The CDR3 is 15 residues long. Germline V gene sequence: CDR1 MGHRA, CDR2 YSYEKL. In DNA, the CDR3 is TGCGCCAGCAGCCAAGTACAGGGGCCGGTCTATGGCTACACCTTC. Translation: CASSQVQGPVYGYTF.

This clone has only one observation. The chain couples TRBV14 to TRBJ2-6; TRBD1 aligns across 9 bases. Looked up from germline, CDR1 is SGHDN and CDR2 is FVKESK. The CDR3 contains 19 residues. After removal of 0 bases from V and 0 bases from J, the junction contained 6 bases not matched to a gene. CDR3 region: CASSQDRGQGYSGANVLTF. The CDR3 bases are TGTGCCAGCAGCCAAGATCGGGGACAGGGATACTCTGGGGCCAACGTCCTGACTTTC.

This chain links TRBV10-2 with TRBJ2-3; TRBD2 matches at 7 bases. Germline-derived CDR1 and CDR2 are WSHSY and SAAADI. With V trimmed by 6 bases and J by 5 bases, 14 bases remained unmatched. The CDR3 consists of 16 residues. The CDR3 sequence is CASRPLGGGPGDTQYF. CDR3 sequence (DNA): TGCGCCAGCAGACCCCTTGGGGGAGGGCCGGGAGATACGCAGTATTTT.

In nucleotides, the CDR3 is TGTGCCAGCAGTATAAGGTGGAACACTGAAGCTTTCTTT. As protein: CASSIRWNTEAFF. The chain couples TRBV2 to TRBJ1-1; D not resolved. Germline V gives CDR1 SNHLY, CDR2 FYNNEI. Trimming stripped 5 bases from V and 1 base from J, with 8 bases between. There are 13 residues in the CDR3.

V is TRBV11-2 and J is TRBJ2-7, with TRBD1 as a possible D gene (5 bases). The CDR3 is 14 amino acids. The germline V and J ends were trimmed by 1 base and 2 bases, with 9 bases remaining between them. Germline loops: CDR1 SGHAT, CDR2 FQNNGV. CDR3 sequence reads: CASSLAEGAYEQYV. CDR3 DNA sequence: TGTGCCAGCAGCTTAGCAGAAGGGGCCTACGAGCAGTACGTC.

The V and J genes are TRBV2 and TRBJ2-3; 7 nucleotides line up with TRBD1. Germline loops: CDR1 SNHLY, CDR2 FYNNEI. CDR3 length: 14 residues. V gave up 4 bases and J gave up 1 base; unmatched junction bases: 2. CDR3 DNA sequence: TGTGCCAGCAGTGGACAGGGTGGCACAGATACGCAGTATTTT. It translates to CASSGQGGTDTQYF. Based on the CDR3 plus reference TRBV2 and TRBJ2-3, the full variable domain is EPEVTQTPSHQVTQMGQEVILRCVPISNHLYFYWYRQILGQKVEFLVSFYNNEISEKSEIFDDQFSVERPDGSNFTLKIRSTKLEDSAMYFCASSGQGGTDTQYFGPGTRLTVL.

V is TRBV30 and J is TRBJ1-5, with D uncertain. The CDR3 runs to 15 residues. V lost 0 bases and J 6 bases, leaving 15 bases between the germline ends. The germline CDR1 and CDR2 sequences are GTSNPN and SVGIG (reference sequence). In DNA form, the CDR3 reads TGTGCCTGGAGTGTATCCACACGGTCGGGTCAGCCCCAGCATTTT. It translates to CAWSVSTRSGQPQHF.